This T cell receptor beta chain was sequenced during a study of cytomegalovirus exposure and HLA in healthy donors. Study-wide findings and caveats: Evidence from a later analysis indicated that most CMV-associated TCR beta chains looked HLA-restricted.

V lost 2 bases, J lost 2 bases, and 13 bases lay in between. Germline V gene lookup returns CDR1 MNHNY and CDR2 SVGAGI (reference sequence). The CDR3 is 15 amino acids. 13 Jbeta primers and 60 Vbeta primers were used for the PCR. Method: immunoSEQ multiplex PCR; TCRdb's copy keeps in-frame clones and lacks some. The sample yields hundreds of thousands of clones, around nine tenths seen once. About this clone: Its specificity is unknown.

Donors in the study were healthy people who gave bone marrow. The TCR sequence derives from a woman aged 18-29 years in good health and CMV-seronegative. Material: PBMCs. The V call is TRBV6-6, the J call TRBJ2-7; tentatively, D is TRBD2 (6 bases). The CDR3 DNA is TGTGCCAGCAGTTACGGGACGGGAGATACCTACGAGCAGTACTTC. As protein: CASSYGTGDTYEQYF.